These 26 T cell receptor beta chains were all obtained from the same sample, sequenced in a study of PD-1 blockade in classical Hodgkin lymphoma. Sequencing was performed with immunoSEQ multiplex PCR; in TCRdb, only in-frame clones are kept and a portion is missing. The sample comprises about 6,400 clones, around nine tenths of which are singletons, and 1.4% to 1.5% rests with the top ten. This sample's time point: cycle 4 day 1 (C4D1), after 6 weeks of nivolumab. Each of the patients experienced relapse following autologous stem cell transplantation, and their brentuximab vedotin exposure differed. With magnetic negative selection, CD4+ T cells were purified from PBMCs that had been thawed. The starting material was CD4+ T cells from blood, obtained before the fourth cycle of nivolumab. These receptors originate from a human donor with classical Hodgkin lymphoma.

This rearrangement joins TRBV18 to TRBJ1-5, with TRBD1 matching 7 bases. Trimming took 3 bases from V and 2 from J; bases not matched to a gene: 7. The CDR3 has 16 residues. Germline-derived CDR1 and CDR2 are KGHSH and LQKENI. The CDR3 reads CASSPYGDSGNQPQHF. CDR3 bases: TGTGCCAGCTCACCCTACGGGGACAGCGGCAATCAGCCCCAGCATTTT.

The rearrangement uses TRBV29-1 and TRBJ2-2, with no clear D. This CDR3 is built from 12 residues. The V end lost 2 bases, the J end lost 5 bases, and 6 bases lay between the germline ends. In germline, CDR1 is SQVTM, CDR2 ANQGSEA. The CDR3 nucleotides are TGCAGCGTTGAACCACTGACCGGGGAGCTGTTTTTT. This gives the protein CSVEPLTGELFF.

The CDR3 here is CASSLSTLSEGGYTF. The DNA of the CDR3 is TGTGCCAGCAGTCTTTCAACACTTTCAGAGGGTGGCTACACCTTC. The chain is built from TRBV2 and TRBJ1-2; D gene unclear. The CDR3 totals 15 residues. V was pared by 5 bases and J by 7 bases, with 20 bases between. Germline V lookup: CDR1 SNHLY, CDR2 FYNNEI.

The rearrangement links TRBV18 to TRBJ1-5, with D possibly being TRBD1 (5 bases). The germline V gene has CDR1 KGHSH and CDR2 LQKENI. The CDR3 has 14 residues. The V end lost 8 bases, the J end lost 4 bases, and 15 bases lay between the germline ends. The CDR3 loop is CASTMGVDNQPQHF. In nucleotides, the CDR3 is TGTGCCAGCACAATGGGGGTTGATAATCAGCCCCAGCATTTT.

The chain links TRBV6-6 to TRBJ1-3, with no clear D. Trimming left V 1 base short and J 0 bases short, with 7 bases between. In germline, CDR1 is MNHNY, CDR2 SVGAGI (reference sequence). The CDR3 spans 15 residues. CDR3 region: CASSYWPRSGNTIYF. Here the CDR3 DNA reads TGTGCCAGCAGTTACTGGCCCCGCTCTGGAAACACCATATATTTT.

This chain's CDR3 is CASSRQGARETQYF. The CDR3, as DNA: TGCGCCAGCAGCCGACAGGGGGCGAGAGAGACCCAGTACTTC. J is TRBJ2-5 and V is TRBV5-1; 10 bases fit TRBD1. The CDR3 is 14 residues long. The germline gives CDR1 SGHRS, CDR2 YFSETQ. J was trimmed by 4 bases and V by 4 bases; bases with no gene match: 4.

In DNA, the CDR3 is TGTGCCAGCAGCCCTGATCTCCGGGGGGCACTTCCCGGCTACACCTTC. Its translation: CASSPDLRGALPGYTF. The gene calls are TRBV7-7 and TRBJ1-2; weak D call: TRBD1 (6 bases). Trimming cost V 5 bases and J 8 bases, with 24 bases left between them. The CDR3 is 16 residues long. Germline V gene data show CDR1 as SSHAT and CDR2 as FNYEAQ (reference sequence). The variable domain in full, with the rest retrieved from reference TRBV7-7 and TRBJ1-2, is GAGVSQSPRYKVTKRGQDVTLRCDPISSHATLYWYQQALGQGPEFLTYFNYEAQPDKSGLPSDRFSAERPEGSISTLTIQRTEQRDSAMYRCASSPDLRGALPGYTFGSGTRLTVV.

The rearrangement joins TRBV6-5 to TRBJ1-2, with a possible D match to TRBD1 (6 bases). The CDR3 spans 14 residues. Germline loops: CDR1 MNHEY, CDR2 SVGAGI. V was cut by 4 bases and J by 2 bases, with 11 bases left in between. This CDR3 is CASSSPGGNYGYTF. The CDR3 coding sequence is TGTGCCAGCAGTTCGCCGGGGGGCAACTATGGCTACACCTTC.

In its sample, this clone was seen once. CDR3 sequence: CASSLDSNTGELFF. As DNA, the CDR3 is TGTGCCAGCAGTTTAGACAGTAACACCGGGGAGCTGTTTTTT. The chain links TRBV6-1 to TRBJ2-2, with a weak D call TRBD1 (5 bases). Per germline, CDR1 MNHNS and CDR2 SASEGT. Between the trimmed V and J ends, which lost 5 bases and 2 bases, there was a span of 9 bases. The CDR3 is 14 residues long.

The V gene is TRBV7-2, the J gene TRBJ2-5, with 9 bases that match TRBD2. Germline V gene lookup returns CDR1 SGHTA and CDR2 FQGNSA. The CDR3 totals 15 residues. The trim removed 1 base at V and 5 bases at J, leaving 5 bases unmatched. As DNA, the CDR3 is TGTGCCAGCAGCTTAGTAGCGGGGGAGTGGGAGACCCAGTACTTC. The encoded protein is CASSLVAGEWETQYF.

V usage is TRBV2 and J usage is TRBJ2-2; D ambiguous. CDR3 length: 14 amino acids. The ends were cut back, 2 bases at V and 5 bases at J, with 9 bases in the middle. Germline assignment: CDR1 SNHLY and CDR2 FYNNEI. CDR3 loop: CASSESQATGELFF. The CDR3 DNA is TGTGCCAGCAGTGAATCGCAGGCAACCGGGGAGCTGTTTTTT.

The V and J genes are TRBV5-1 and TRBJ2-5; D remains ambiguous. The CDR3 extends over 13 amino acids. V lost 2 bases to trimming and J lost 1 base, with 6 bases between them. Germline V lookup: CDR1 SGHRS, CDR2 YFSETQ. CDR3 sequence: CASSFGVQETQYF. CDR3 in DNA: TGCGCCAGCAGCTTTGGGGTCCAAGAGACCCAGTACTTC.

V and J are TRBV4-1 and TRBJ1-5; D is uncertain. The CDR3 spans 13 residues. V gave up 0 bases and J gave up 6 bases, with 6 bases separating them. CDR1 and CDR2 from the germline V gene are MGHRA and YSYEKL. The CDR3 DNA is TGCGCCAGCAGCCAAGAGGGGTTTCAGCCCCAGCATTTT. This gives the protein CASSQEGFQPQHF.

The CDR3 bases are TGTGCCAGCAGCGTAGGAATTAGGGGGACAGGGGGCGCGGGCACTGAAGCTTTCTTT. This encodes CASSVGIRGTGGAGTEAFF. This rearrangement joins TRBV9 to TRBJ1-1; 12 bases match TRBD1. With 0 bases clipped from V and 4 bases from J, the junction kept 13 bases outside the gene matches. Germline CDR1 SGDLS, CDR2 YYNGEE. The CDR3 extends over 19 amino acids.

The chain joins TRBV6-1 to TRBJ2-7; TRBD2 agrees at 8 bases. CDR1 MNHNS and CDR2 SASEGT come from the germline V gene. The CDR3 sequence is 14 residues long. The junction had 9 bases not matched to a gene; V was cut back by 6 bases and J by 5 bases. The CDR3 bases are TGTGCCAGCAGGGATCGGGGGGGTGAGGACGAGCAGTACTTC. Translation: CASRDRGGEDEQYF.

The chain employs TRBV12-5 and TRBJ1-5; D is undetermined. The germline CDR1 and CDR2 sequences are LGHNT and FRNRAP. The CDR3 is 13 residues long. V lost 7 bases, J lost 7 bases, and 14 bases lay in between. The CDR3 loop is CASAKDEYQPQHF. The CDR3 region has the DNA TGTGCTAGTGCCAAGGACGAGTACCAGCCCCAGCATTTT.

The chain joins TRBV6-6 to TRBJ2-5, with TRBD1 identical over 7 bases. The junction had 2 bases not matched to a gene; V was cut back by 3 bases and J by 4 bases. CDR1 is MNHNY and CDR2 is SVGAGI in the germline V gene (reference sequence). This CDR3 comprises 13 residues. CDR3 residues: CASSYRGRETQYF. The CDR3 DNA reads TGTGCCAGCAGTTATAGGGGGCGAGAGACCCAGTACTTC.

This clone appeared a few times. The chain links TRBV4-1 to TRBJ2-7, with 7 bases aligning to TRBD1. The CDR3 contains 13 residues. V gave up 6 bases and J gave up 3 bases; unmatched junction bases: 5. Germline loops: CDR1 MGHRA, CDR2 YSYEKL. The CDR3 coding sequence is TGCGCCAGCAGTCCCTGGGACAGCTACGAGCAGTACTTC. Its protein product is CASSPWDSYEQYF.

The V call is TRBV21-1, the J call TRBJ1-2; the tabulated D call, TRBD1, remains unverified against the DNA. TRBV21-1 is an annotated pseudogene. This CDR3 is 13 amino acids long. The CDR3 loop is CARLQGARYGYTF. DNA for the CDR3: TGTGCCAGATTACAGGGGGCTCGCTATGGCTACACCTTC.

The chain recombines TRBV7-2 with TRBJ2-2; 8 bases line up with TRBD2. Germline CDR1 SGHTA, CDR2 FQGNSA. Trimming removed 6 bases from V and 4 bases from J; junction bases left unmatched: 10. The CDR3 runs 16 residues. The CDR3 protein is CASRTTGGRGTGELFF. CDR3 sequence (DNA): TGTGCCAGCAGAACCACGGGGGGGAGGGGCACCGGGGAGCTGTTTTTT.

The CDR3 DNA reads TGTGCCAGCAGTGAAGCGGGAGACAGGGCGGGCGAGCAGTACTTC. Its translation is CASSEAGDRAGEQYF. The V call is TRBV2, the J call TRBJ2-7; 7 bases agree with TRBD1. Germline-derived CDR1 and CDR2 are SNHLY and FYNNEI. Germline trimming cut 0 bases from V and 6 bases from J; bases unmatched to any gene: 8. The CDR3 spans 15 residues.

The rearrangement links TRBV19 to TRBJ1-2; D remains unclear. From germline, CDR1 is LNHDA and CDR2 SQIVND (reference sequence). V was pared by 7 bases and J by 2 bases, with 14 bases between. The CDR3 loop spans 14 amino acids. This CDR3 is CASTPTWGNYGYTF. In DNA form, the CDR3 reads TGTGCCAGTACTCCGACTTGGGGAAACTATGGCTACACCTTC.

The J gene is TRBJ1-5, the V gene TRBV19, with unresolved D. The CDR3 sequence is 16 residues long. Deletions cut 3 bases from V and 0 bases from J, with 12 bases between. The germline CDR1 and CDR2 sequences are LNHDA and SQIVND (reference sequence). This chain's CDR3 is CASSMGRPHSNQPQHF. The CDR3 DNA reads as TGTGCCAGTAGTATGGGTAGGCCACATAGCAATCAGCCCCAGCATTTT.

V is TRBV10-3 and J is TRBJ1-2; 7 positions agree with TRBD1. With 0 bases clipped from V and 4 bases from J, the junction kept 8 bases outside the gene matches. The CDR3 is 16 amino acids. Germline CDR1 is ENHRY and CDR2 is SYGVKD. DNA for the CDR3: TGTGCCATCAGTGAGTCCTCCAGGGGGGGTACCTATGGCTACACCTTC. Translating it yields CAISESSRGGTYGYTF.

In its sample, this clone was seen a few times. The rearrangement links TRBV7-9 to TRBJ2-3, with 11 bases identical to TRBD2. Germline-derived CDR1 and CDR2 are SEHNR and FQNEAQ (reference sequence). Unmatched junction bases numbered 6, after V lost 5 bases and J lost 2 bases. This CDR3 contains 16 residues. The CDR3 spells CASSLGTSGLTDTQYF. CDR3 DNA: TGTGCCAGCAGCCTTGGGACTAGCGGCCTCACAGATACGCAGTATTTT. The full variable domain, rest sourced from reference TRBV7-9 and TRBJ2-3, is DTGVSQNPRHKITKRGQNVTFRCDPISEHNRLYWYRQTLGQGPEFLTYFQNEAQLEKSRLLSDRFSAERPKGSFSTLEIQRTEQGDSAMYLCASSLGTSGLTDTQYFGPGTRLTVL.

This clone was picked up a small number of times. The chain is built from TRBV19 and TRBJ1-2; possibly TRBD1 for D (5 bases). This CDR3 comprises 14 residues. Trimming stripped 6 bases from V and 4 bases from J, with 15 bases between. Germline lookup yields CDR1 LNHDA and CDR2 SQIVND (reference sequence). The CDR3, as DNA: TGTGCCAGTAGGCGGGACGCCGAACTCTATGGCTACACCTTC. This codes for CASRRDAELYGYTF. Supplemented by reference TRBV19 and TRBJ1-2, the full variable domain reads DGGITQSPKYLFRKEGQNVTLSCEQNLNHDAMYWYRQDPGQGLRLIYYSQIVNDFQKGDIAEGYSVSREKKESFPLTVTSAQKNPTAFYLCASRRDAELYGYTFGSGTRLTVV.